This T cell receptor (beta chain) originates from a study of blood T cell repertoires in COVID-19. As for the study in general: Italy, Spain and the United States were the sources of the convalescent and acute COVID-19 samples.

The table lists this clone with a count of one. Method: immunoSEQ multiplex PCR; TCRdb's copy keeps in-frame clones and lacks some. The data contain tens of thousands of clones, more than 80% of them singletons. Sequencing input: peripheral blood. This receptor was obtained from a man in his sixties with acute or convalescent COVID-19.

DNA for the CDR3: TGTGCCAGTAGTTTCGGGACAGGGCTAGAGACCCAGTACTTC. Protein sequence: CASSFGTGLETQYF. The V call is TRBV19, the J call TRBJ2-5; 9 bases align to TRBD1. The junction had 5 bases not matched to a gene; V was cut back by 5 bases and J by 4 bases. The CDR3 is made up of 14 amino acids. CDR1 and CDR2 from the germline V gene are LNHDA and SQIVND (reference sequence). The full variable domain, completed using reference TRBV19 and TRBJ2-5, is DGGITQSPKYLFRKEGQNVTLSCEQNLNHDAMYWYRQDPGQGLRLIYYSQIVNDFQKGDIAEGYSVSREKKESFPLTVTSAQKNPTAFYLCASSFGTGLETQYFGPGTRLLVL.